This T cell receptor beta chain is from a study of control samples from healthy donors and cancer patients. Per germline, CDR1 ENHRY and CDR2 SYGVKD. V lost 0 bases, J lost 2 bases, and 10 bases lay in between. The CDR3 contains 15 residues. Profiling relied on immunoSEQ multiplex PCR, and the TCRdb table lists in-frame clones only, not all of them. Seen here are about 110,000 clones, about four fifths observed once, and the top ten hold roughly 13%. The chain joins TRBV10-3 to TRBJ2-5; no reliable D call. Sequencing input: blood. This TCR was sampled from a woman aged 45-65 years in good health. CDR3 sequence (DNA): TGTGCCATCAGTGAGTCCCCAAGGGCGCAAGAGACCCAGTACTTC. Protein product: CAISESPRAQETQYF.